These T cell receptor beta chains were read from a single sample in a study of Graves' ophthalmopathy and Graves' hyperthyroidism. One entry per CDR3 protein, called by TCRdb with MiXCR from the multiplex PCR reads. The sample has roughly 400,000 distinct CDR3 sequences, about a sixth seen once; the top ten hold 1.6%. The material sequenced was peripheral blood. The receptor set was obtained from a woman in her late teens or twenties with Graves' ophthalmopathy. The CDR3 runs from the conserved cysteine through the conserved F or W. A D gene is named only where the DNA matches it firmly. A row's size may be missing; if present it is once, few, many or a size class.

d_gene: .
v_gene: TRBV10-3
j_gene: TRBJ2-7
abundance: many
CDR3aa: CAISRADLTGTYEQYF
CDR3nt: TGTGCCATCAGCCGGGCGGATCTGACTGGAACCTACGAGCAGTACTTC

d_gene: .
v_gene: TRBV7-9
j_gene: TRBJ2-7
abundance: many
CDR3aa: CATAGYEQYF
CDR3nt: TGTGCCACCGCCGGATACGAGCAGTACTTC

d_gene: .
v_gene: TRBV7-2
j_gene: TRBJ2-4
abundance: many
CDR3aa: CASSFQNIQYF
CDR3nt: TGTGCCAGCAGCTTCCAAAACATTCAGTACTTC

d_gene: TRBD1
v_gene: TRBV18
j_gene: TRBJ2-7
abundance: many
CDR3aa: CASSLGTDLSYEQYF
CDR3nt: TGTGCCAGCTCACTCGGGACAGACCTTAGCTACGAGCAGTACTTC

d_gene: .
v_gene: TRBV6-5
j_gene: TRBJ1-2
abundance: many
CDR3aa: CASTPWGGLNYGYTF
CDR3nt: TGTGCCAGCACCCCCTGGGGTGGATTGAACTATGGCTACACCTTC

d_gene: TRBD1
v_gene: TRBV6-1
j_gene: TRBJ1-5
abundance: many
CDR3aa: CASRTGTANQPQHF
CDR3nt: TGTGCCAGCAGGACCGGGACAGCGAATCAGCCCCAGCATTTT

d_gene: TRBD2
v_gene: TRBV30
j_gene: TRBJ2-5
abundance: many
CDR3aa: CACRLAGGLRETQYF
CDR3nt: TGTGCCTGTCGACTAGCGGGAGGGCTCCGGGAGACCCAGTACTTC

d_gene: .
v_gene: TRBV30
j_gene: TRBJ1-6
abundance: .
CDR3aa: CAWSEGVDSPLHF
CDR3nt: TGTGCCTGGAGTGAGGGAGTGGATTCACCCCTCCACTTT

d_gene: .
v_gene: TRBV10-3
j_gene: TRBJ2-6
abundance: many
CDR3aa: CAAAGGSGANVLTF
CDR3nt: TGTGCCGCAGCAGGTGGCTCTGGGGCCAACGTCCTGACTTTC

d_gene: .
v_gene: TRBV28
j_gene: TRBJ2-5
abundance: many
CDR3aa: CASSFHSQETQYF
CDR3nt: TGTGCCAGCAGTTTTCACAGCCAAGAGACCCAGTACTTC

d_gene: .
v_gene: TRBV7-3
j_gene: TRBJ1-1
abundance: once
CDR3aa: CASSQRQDGMNTEAFF
CDR3nt: TGTGCCAGCAGCCAGCGGCAGGACGGAATGAACACTGAAGCTTTCTTT

d_gene: TRBD1
v_gene: TRBV12-3/TRBV12-4
j_gene: TRBJ2-2
abundance: many
CDR3aa: CASSFRTGVTGELFF
CDR3nt: TGTGCCAGCAGTTTCCGGACAGGGGTCACCGGGGAGCTGTTTTTT

d_gene: .
v_gene: TRBV30
j_gene: TRBJ1-3
abundance: many
CDR3aa: CAWSASTLSSGNTIYF
CDR3nt: TGTGCCTGGAGCGCTTCAACTTTGAGCTCTGGAAACACCATATATTTT

d_gene: .
v_gene: TRBV7-3
j_gene: TRBJ2-2
abundance: many
CDR3aa: CASSWRPGAGTGELFF
CDR3nt: TGTGCCAGCAGCTGGCGCCCGGGGGCGGGGACCGGGGAGCTGTTTTTT

d_gene: .
v_gene: TRBV5-5
j_gene: TRBJ2-5
abundance: .
CDR3aa: CASSSLTGVVQETQYF
CDR3nt: TGTGCCAGCAGCTCCCTTACAGGTGTAGTTCAAGAGACCCAGTACTTC

d_gene: .
v_gene: TRBV11-2
j_gene: TRBJ1-6
abundance: .
CDR3aa: CATREQNSPLHF
CDR3nt: TGTGCCACCAGGGAACAGAATTCACCCCTCCACTTT

d_gene: .
v_gene: TRBV6-1
j_gene: TRBJ1-5
abundance: many
CDR3aa: CASQGSNQPQHF
CDR3nt: TGTGCCAGCCAGGGGTCCAATCAGCCCCAGCATTTT

d_gene: TRBD2
v_gene: TRBV11-2
j_gene: TRBJ2-7
abundance: .
CDR3aa: CASSFKGLAGGGNEQYF
CDR3nt: TGTGCCAGCAGCTTTAAAGGACTAGCGGGAGGCGGGAACGAGCAGTACTTC

d_gene: .
v_gene: TRBV12-3/TRBV12-4
j_gene: TRBJ1-2
abundance: .
CDR3aa: CASSFNGKGPDYGYTF
CDR3nt: TGTGCCAGCAGTTTTAATGGGAAGGGACCGGACTATGGCTACACCTTC

d_gene: TRBD2
v_gene: TRBV7-2
j_gene: TRBJ2-5
abundance: many
CDR3aa: CASSLAGGGRGETQYF
CDR3nt: TGTGCCAGCAGCTTAGCCGGGGGGGGCAGGGGAGAGACCCAGTACTTC

d_gene: TRBD1
v_gene: TRBV28
j_gene: TRBJ2-3
abundance: .
CDR3aa: CASSFFRDRITDTQYF
CDR3nt: TGTGCCAGCAGTTTCTTCCGGGACAGGATAACAGATACGCAGTATTTT

d_gene: TRBD1
v_gene: TRBV6-1
j_gene: TRBJ1-2
abundance: .
CDR3aa: CASSEIPGQGYGYTF
CDR3nt: TGTGCCAGCAGTGAAATACCGGGACAGGGGTATGGCTACACCTTC

d_gene: .
v_gene: TRBV4-3
j_gene: TRBJ1-2
abundance: .
CDR3aa: CASSPGDTGNYGYTF
CDR3nt: TGCGCCAGCAGCCCAGGGGACACGGGAAACTATGGCTACACCTTC

d_gene: TRBD2
v_gene: TRBV6-5
j_gene: TRBJ2-7
abundance: .
CDR3aa: CASSYTSGRVYEQYF
CDR3nt: TGTGCCAGCAGTTACACTAGCGGGAGGGTCTACGAGCAGTACTTC

d_gene: .
v_gene: TRBV29-1
j_gene: TRBJ2-2
abundance: many
CDR3aa: CSVGRGLDTGELFF
CDR3nt: TGCAGCGTTGGACGGGGTCTTGACACCGGGGAGCTGTTTTTT

d_gene: TRBD2
v_gene: TRBV4-3
j_gene: TRBJ2-7
abundance: many
CDR3aa: CASSPGTSEAYEQYF
CDR3nt: TGCGCCAGCAGCCCCGGGACTAGCGAGGCCTACGAGCAGTACTTC

d_gene: TRBD2
v_gene: TRBV7-7
j_gene: TRBJ2-2
abundance: many
CDR3aa: CASSTTSGGASTGELFF
CDR3nt: TGTGCTAGCAGCACGACTAGCGGGGGGGCGTCCACCGGGGAGCTGTTTTTT

d_gene: TRBD2
v_gene: TRBV25-1
j_gene: TRBJ2-5
abundance: many
CDR3aa: CASSTSGAPQETQYF
CDR3nt: TGTGCCAGCAGTACTAGCGGGGCTCCCCAAGAGACCCAGTACTTC

d_gene: .
v_gene: TRBV20-1
j_gene: TRBJ1-1
abundance: many
CDR3aa: CSVGHLNTEAFF
CDR3nt: TGCAGTGTCGGACATCTGAACACTGAAGCTTTCTTT

d_gene: .
v_gene: TRBV12-3/TRBV12-4
j_gene: TRBJ1-1
abundance: many
CDR3aa: CASSFSTGTEAFF
CDR3nt: TGTGCCAGCAGTTTCTCTACGGGCACTGAAGCTTTCTTT